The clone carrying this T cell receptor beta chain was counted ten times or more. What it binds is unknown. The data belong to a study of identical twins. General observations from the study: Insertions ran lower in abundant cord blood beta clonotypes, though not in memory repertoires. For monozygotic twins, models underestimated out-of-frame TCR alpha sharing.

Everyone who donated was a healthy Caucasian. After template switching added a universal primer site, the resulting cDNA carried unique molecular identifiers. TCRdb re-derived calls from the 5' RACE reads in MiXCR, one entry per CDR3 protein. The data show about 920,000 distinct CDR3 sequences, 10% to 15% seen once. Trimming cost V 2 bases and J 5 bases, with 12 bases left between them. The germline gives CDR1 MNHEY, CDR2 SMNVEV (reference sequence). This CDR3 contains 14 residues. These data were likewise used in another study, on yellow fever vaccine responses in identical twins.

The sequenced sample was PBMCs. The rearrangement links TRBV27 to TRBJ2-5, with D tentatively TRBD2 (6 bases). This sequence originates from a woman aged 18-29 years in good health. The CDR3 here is CASSLGGTGETQYF. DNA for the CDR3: TGTGCCAGCAGTTTAGGGGGGACCGGGGAGACCCAGTACTTC.